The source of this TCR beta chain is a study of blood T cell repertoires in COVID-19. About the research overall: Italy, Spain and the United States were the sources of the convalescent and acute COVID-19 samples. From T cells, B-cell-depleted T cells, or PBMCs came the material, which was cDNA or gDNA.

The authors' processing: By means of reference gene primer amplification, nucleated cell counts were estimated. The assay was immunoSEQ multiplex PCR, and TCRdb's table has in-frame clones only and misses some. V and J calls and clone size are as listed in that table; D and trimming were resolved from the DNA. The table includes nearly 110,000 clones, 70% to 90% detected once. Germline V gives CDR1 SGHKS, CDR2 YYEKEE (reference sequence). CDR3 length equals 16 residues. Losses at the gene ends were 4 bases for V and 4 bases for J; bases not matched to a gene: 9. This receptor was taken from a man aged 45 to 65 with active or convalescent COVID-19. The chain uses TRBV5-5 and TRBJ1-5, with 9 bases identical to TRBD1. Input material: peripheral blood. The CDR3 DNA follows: TGTGCCAGCAGCCGGACAGGGGCCCCCACTAATCAGCCCCAGCATTTT. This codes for CASSRTGAPTNQPQHF. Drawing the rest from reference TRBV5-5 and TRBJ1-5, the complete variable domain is DAGVTQSPTHLIKTRGQQVTLRCSPISGHKSVSWYQQVLGQGPQFIFQYYEKEERGRGNFPDRFSARQFPNYSSELNVNALLLGDSALYLCASSRTGAPTNQPQHFGDGTRLSIL.